The 25 T cell receptor beta chains below come from one sample, sequenced in a study of PD-1 blockade in classical Hodgkin lymphoma. All trial patients relapsed after autologous stem cell transplantation. Sequencing was performed with immunoSEQ multiplex PCR; in TCRdb, only in-frame clones are kept and a portion is missing. The sample has some 96,000 clones; roughly 76% are singletons. Sample: peripheral blood mononuclear cells (PBMCs), taken before the second cycle of nivolumab. The receptors originated from a human donor with classical Hodgkin lymphoma.

The genes are TRBV2 and TRBJ2-2; 14 positions agree with TRBD2. The CDR3 extends over 15 amino acids. J gave up 5 bases and V 8 bases, and 4 bases lay outside the gene matches. Germline assignment: CDR1 SNHLY and CDR2 FYNNEI. The CDR3 region is CASAGLAGVTGELFF. Written as DNA, the CDR3 is TGTGCCAGCGCGGGACTAGCGGGAGTTACCGGGGAGCTGTTTTTT.

V is TRBV2 and J is TRBJ2-7, with 8 bases fitting TRBD1. V was pared by 8 bases and J by 1 base, with 7 bases of the junction left unmatched. Germline CDR1 SNHLY, CDR2 FYNNEI. The CDR3 loop spans 14 amino acids. CDR3 protein: CASLRDRRSYEQYF. The CDR3 DNA reads TGTGCCAGCCTCCGGGACAGGCGATCCTACGAGCAGTACTTC.

The chain links TRBV29-1 to TRBJ2-5; maybe TRBD1 (6 bases). Germline V gives CDR1 SQVTM, CDR2 ANQGSEA. This CDR3 spans 13 amino acids. Trimming took off 5 bases at V and 5 bases at J, with 15 bases between the two ends. The DNA of the CDR3 is TGCAGCGTTCGGGTTACAGGGTCCGAGACCCAGTACTTC. This codes for CSVRVTGSETQYF.

CDR3 DNA: TGTGCCAGTAGTATAGGAGGGGGCGCGTTGATTCAGCCCCAGCATTTT. It codes for CASSIGGGALIQPQHF. The V gene is TRBV19, the J gene TRBJ1-5; 7 bases match TRBD1. J lost 6 bases, V lost 1 base, and 9 bases had no gene match. There are 16 residues in the CDR3. The germline V gene has CDR1 LNHDA and CDR2 SQIVND (reference sequence). Combining the CDR3 with reference TRBV19 and TRBJ1-5 gives the whole variable domain DGGITQSPKYLFRKEGQNVTLSCEQNLNHDAMYWYRQDPGQGLRLIYYSQIVNDFQKGDIAEGYSVSREKKESFPLTVTSAQKNPTAFYLCASSIGGGALIQPQHFGDGTRLSIL.

This chain uses TRBV28 with TRBJ1-4, with 7 bases lining up with TRBD1. CDR1 and CDR2 from the germline V gene are MDHEN and SYDVKM. There are 14 residues in the CDR3. V was pared by 2 bases and J by 7 bases, with 4 bases of the junction left unmatched. The CDR3 bases are TGTGCCAGCAGTTTACCCACAGGGGTTGAAAAACTGTTTTTT. It specifies CASSLPTGVEKLFF. Full variable domain (missing parts from reference TRBV28 and TRBJ1-4): DVKVTQSSRYLVKRTGEKVFLECVQDMDHENMFWYRQDPGLGLRLIYFSYDVKMKEKGDIPEGYSVSREKKERFSLILESASTNQTSMYLCASSLPTGVEKLFFGSGTQLSVL.

The J gene is TRBJ2-1, the V gene TRBV11-3, with D perhaps matching TRBD2 (7 bases). The germline V and J ends were trimmed by 5 bases and 9 bases, with 14 bases remaining between them. The CDR3 loop spans 13 amino acids. CDR1 and CDR2 (germline): SGHNT, YENEEA. DNA for the CDR3: TGTGCCAGCAGCCAGCTAGGGGGGGGTGAGCAGTTCTTC. Encoded protein: CASSQLGGGEQFF.

The chain is built from TRBV11-3 and TRBJ2-2; D is unclear. V lost 5 bases to trimming and J lost 6 bases, with 10 bases between them. CDR1 and CDR2 (germline): SGHNT, YENEEA. CDR3 length: 13 residues. In DNA form, the CDR3 reads TGTGCCAGCAGCAGGGTGGCGTCCGGGGAGCTGTTTTTT. It specifies CASSRVASGELFF.

The chain is built from TRBV18 and TRBJ2-3, with 8 bases that match TRBD2. From germline, CDR1 is KGHSH and CDR2 LQKENI. The trim removed 2 bases at V and 0 bases at J, leaving 7 bases unmatched. This CDR3 has 17 residues. The CDR3 nucleotides read TGTGCCAGCTCACCATCCCCTACTAGCGGTAGCACAGATACGCAGTATTTT. Residues: CASSPSPTSGSTDTQYF.

The chain combines TRBV30 with TRBJ2-5; weak D call: TRBD1 (7 bases). Trimming removed 6 bases from V and 1 base from J, with 12 bases in between. The CDR3 runs 13 residues. Germline assignment: CDR1 GTSNPN and CDR2 SVGIG (reference sequence). CDR3 amino acids: CACQGGFQETQYF. DNA for the CDR3: TGTGCCTGTCAGGGGGGTTTCCAAGAGACCCAGTACTTC.

V and J are TRBV5-3 and TRBJ2-7, with D possibly being TRBD2 (5 bases). TRBV5-3 is an open reading frame, and its role is uncertain. The CDR3 covers 14 residues. V was shortened by 4 bases and J by 4 bases, with 15 bases between the two germline ends. CDR3 loop: CARSRSSRGYEQYF. In DNA form, the CDR3 reads TGTGCCAGAAGCAGGAGCAGCCGCGGGTACGAGCAGTACTTC.

This rearrangement joins TRBV5-4 to TRBJ1-1; D is undetermined. The CDR3 loop spans 13 amino acids. The V end lost 4 bases, the J end lost 1 base, and 8 bases lay between the germline ends. From germline, CDR1 is SGHNT and CDR2 YYREEE (reference sequence). The CDR3: CASSRTENTEAFF. CDR3 in DNA: TGTGCCAGCAGCCGGACGGAGAACACTGAAGCTTTCTTT.

This clone was detected only once. The chain has TRBV19 and TRBJ2-3; 8 bases align to TRBD2. The V gene end was trimmed by 5 bases and the J gene end by 5 bases; junction bases not matched to a gene: 18. The germline V gene has CDR1 LNHDA and CDR2 SQIVND (reference sequence). CDR3 length: 18 residues. The CDR3 protein is CASSFPRVAGSHRDTQYF. The CDR3 DNA is TGTGCCAGTAGTTTCCCTCGGGTAGCGGGGAGTCATAGAGATACGCAGTATTTT.

The chain employs TRBV9 and TRBJ2-7; tentatively, D is TRBD1 (6 bases). The V gene's germline CDR1 is SGDLS and CDR2 YYNGEE. Trimming left V 0 bases short and J 6 bases short, with 13 bases between. This CDR3 comprises 14 residues. The CDR3 DNA is TGTGCCAGCAGCGTAGCGCACAGGGTTGCCGAGCAGTACTTC. It codes for CASSVAHRVAEQYF.

J is TRBJ1-1 and V is TRBV5-6; D gene ambiguous. CDR3 length: 13 amino acids. The ends were cut back, 4 bases at V and 7 bases at J, with 14 bases in the middle. Germline CDR1 is SGHDT and CDR2 is YYEEEE. CDR3 sequence reads: CASSRVGWGEAFF. The CDR3 DNA is TGTGCCAGCAGCCGTGTGGGGTGGGGTGAAGCTTTCTTT.

This clone has a handful of counts. CDR3 in amino acids: CASSYSRETPANEQFF. In DNA, the CDR3 is TGTGCCAGCAGTTACTCGAGAGAGACTCCAGCAAATGAGCAGTTCTTC. The chain joins TRBV6-5 to TRBJ2-1; no clear D. Germline-derived CDR1 and CDR2 are MNHEY and SVGAGI. This CDR3 is built from 16 residues. V was shortened by 0 bases and J by 7 bases, with 16 bases between the two germline ends.

This clone has at least ten counts. The chain employs TRBV6-5 and TRBJ1-2; the D gene is possibly TRBD1 (5 bases). In germline, CDR1 is MNHEY, CDR2 SVGAGI. Between the trimmed V and J ends, which lost 5 bases and 1 base, there was a span of 11 bases. The CDR3 contains 14 residues. The chain's CDR3 is CASSPGANNYGYTF. Written as DNA, the CDR3 is TGTGCCAGCAGTCCCGGGGCCAATAACTATGGCTACACCTTC.

This chain joins TRBV2 and TRBJ2-2; D call uncertain. The CDR3 has 12 amino acids. CDR1 is SNHLY, CDR2 FYNNEI, per germline. V lost 8 bases and J lost 6, with 10 bases in between. As DNA, the CDR3 is TGTGCCAGCCGCCGTGTGGCCGGGGAGCTGTTTTTT. Protein product: CASRRVAGELFF.

In its sample, this clone was seen once. The chain uses TRBV6-6 and TRBJ1-2, with D perhaps matching TRBD1 (6 bases). This CDR3 has 14 amino acids. Trimming took off 4 bases at V and 3 bases at J, with 12 bases between the two ends. Germline assignment: CDR1 MNHNY and CDR2 SVGAGI (reference sequence). CDR3 nucleotide sequence: TGTGCCAGCAGTTCCACAGGGTTTGACTATGGCTACACCTTC. Translated, it gives CASSSTGFDYGYTF.

The rearrangement joins TRBV19 to TRBJ2-2; 12 positions agree with TRBD1. V lost 3 bases and J lost 0; bases outside the gene matches: 8. CDR3 length equals 19 residues. Germline V lookup: CDR1 LNHDA, CDR2 SQIVND (reference sequence). The CDR3: CASSISPGTGGANTGELFF. CDR3 coding DNA: TGTGCCAGTAGTATCTCACCCGGGACAGGGGGCGCGAACACCGGGGAGCTGTTTTTT.

The V call is TRBV5-8, the J call TRBJ1-5; possible D gene TRBD1, 5 bases. Trimming shortened V by 4 bases and J by 3 bases, and 20 bases separated the two germline ends. Germline V gene lookup returns CDR1 SGHTS and CDR2 YDEGEE. The CDR3 extends over 17 amino acids. The CDR3 DNA reads TGTGCCAGCAGCCACGGGACCGATAGAGTCTTCAATCAGCCCCAGCATTTT. As protein: CASSHGTDRVFNQPQHF.

This chain connects TRBV29-1 to TRBJ2-3; TRBD2 might be the D (5 bases). Trimming pared 7 bases from V and 4 bases from J, leaving 15 bases between. Germline V gene sequence: CDR1 SQVTM, CDR2 ANQGSEA. The CDR3 is 13 amino acids. CDR3 in amino acids: CSAAEGLPDTQYF. The CDR3, as DNA: TGCAGCGCGGCCGAGGGCTTACCAGATACGCAGTATTTT.

The chain links TRBV14 to TRBJ2-7, with 10 positions matching TRBD2. The V gene end was trimmed by 0 bases and the J gene end by 4 bases; junction bases not matched to a gene: 6. The CDR3 length is 16 residues. In germline, CDR1 is SGHDN, CDR2 FVKESK. The CDR3: CASSQDSPGLAYEQYF. CDR3 in DNA: TGTGCCAGCAGCCAAGATTCCCCGGGACTAGCGTACGAGCAGTACTTC.

This clone turned up a few times. This chain uses TRBV6-5 with TRBJ2-7; TRBD2 might be the D (5 bases). The CDR3 is made up of 14 amino acids. The V gene's germline CDR1 is MNHEY and CDR2 SVGAGI. V lost 4 bases and J lost 3, with 13 bases in between. The CDR3 loop reads CASSSLGRDYEQYF. The CDR3 DNA sequence: TGTGCCAGCAGTTCCCTCGGACGGGACTACGAGCAGTACTTC.

The chain links TRBV23-1 to TRBJ1-3; the D is unclear. TRBV23-1 has ORF status, its function being uncertain. V was trimmed by 8 bases and J by 8 bases, leaving 13 bases between them. CDR3 length: 12 residues. CDR3 loop: CASGTEWDTIYF. DNA of the CDR3: TGCGCCAGCGGTACCGAGTGGGACACCATATATTTT.

Here the CDR3 reads CAISESGRGLSYNEQFF. CDR3 in DNA: TGTGCCATCAGTGAGTCGGGGAGGGGGCTGTCCTACAATGAGCAGTTCTTC. This chain joins TRBV10-3 and TRBJ2-1; the D gene could be TRBD1 or TRBD2 (7 bases each). Germline values: CDR1 ENHRY, CDR2 SYGVKD. V lost 0 bases to trimming and J lost 1 base, with 13 bases between them. This CDR3 has 17 amino acids.